This T cell receptor (beta chain) derives from a study of blood T cell repertoires in COVID-19. Study overall: Acute and convalescent COVID-19 specimens originated in the United States, Italy and Spain. T cells, B-cell-depleted T cells, or PBMCs supplied cDNA or gDNA.

The trim removed 4 bases at V and 5 bases at J, leaving 20 bases unmatched. The V gene's germline CDR1 is LGHDT and CDR2 YNNKEL (reference sequence). The CDR3 is 21 residues long. TCRdb's copy holds only in-frame clones and misses some; the assay was immunoSEQ multiplex PCR. The sample lists fewer than 300,000 clones, 88% occurring once. The receptor was derived from a man aged 55 to 70 who had recovered from COVID-19. This sequence joins TRBV3-1 (or the pseudogene TRBV3-2) and TRBJ2-3; 14 positions match TRBD2. The specimen sequenced was peripheral blood. The CDR3 DNA reads TGTGCCAGCAGCCCCCGGACCCCCGGACTAGCGGGGGGTTCTAAAAAAGATACGCAGTATTTT. This translates into CASSPRTPGLAGGSKKDTQYF.